The 3 T cell receptor beta chains below all came from one sample that was sequenced in a study of human T cells and chemical hapten exposure (dated by TCRdb to the early 2020s). The receptor library was made with RACE. Sequencing took place on a NextSeq 500. Clones were called with MiXCR by TCRdb after fastp trimmed the public reads at Q25, and only in-frame beta chains were retained. Each CDR3 protein appears once, grouped with its most common genes and DNA. This sample holds about 110,000 distinct CDR3 sequences; 9.2% were observed only once. Together, the top ten hold over 3% of the sample. According to the study, the label for this sample's time point signals: patch test 2, 6 weeks after DPC sensitization. In the paper's terms, the treatment or condition label means: therapeutic diphenylcyclopropenone sensitization with weekly scalp DPC. This specimen consisted of whole blood, obtained in connection with sensitization to the hapten diphenylcyclopropenone (DPC). The origin of the receptors is a woman aged 40 to 50 with alopecia areata. Some clones in this sample may be carry-over from other donors' samples.

Comments on this clonotype: A single base separates this from a much larger clone, so it may be a read error. The chain carries TRBV12-3 or TRBV12-4 and TRBJ1-4, with 7 bases identical to TRBD1. This CDR3 has 15 residues. The CDR3 loop reads CASSDNRGPNEKPFF. DNA of the CDR3: TGTGCCAGCAGTGACAACAGGGGCCCTAATGAAAAACCGTTTTTT.

The CDR3 region is CASTPSLATDTQYF. CDR3 in DNA: TGTGCCAGCACCCCCTCTCTAGCGACAGATACGCAGTATTTT. This chain links TRBV11-2 with TRBJ2-3; the D gene is possibly TRBD2 (6 bases). This CDR3 has 14 amino acids. Germline V gene sequence: CDR1 SGHAT, CDR2 FQNNGV. Trimming took off 7 bases at V and 3 bases at J, with 14 bases between the two ends.

This clonotype has just a few counts. This rearrangement joins TRBV19 to TRBJ1-5; D is unclear. Looked up from germline, CDR1 is LNHDA and CDR2 is SQIVND (reference sequence). The germline V and J ends were trimmed by 4 bases and 2 bases, with 6 bases remaining between them. The CDR3 contains 13 residues. This CDR3 reads CASSTQGNQPQHF. The CDR3 coding sequence is TGTGCCAGTAGTACTCAGGGCAATCAGCCCCAGCATTTT.